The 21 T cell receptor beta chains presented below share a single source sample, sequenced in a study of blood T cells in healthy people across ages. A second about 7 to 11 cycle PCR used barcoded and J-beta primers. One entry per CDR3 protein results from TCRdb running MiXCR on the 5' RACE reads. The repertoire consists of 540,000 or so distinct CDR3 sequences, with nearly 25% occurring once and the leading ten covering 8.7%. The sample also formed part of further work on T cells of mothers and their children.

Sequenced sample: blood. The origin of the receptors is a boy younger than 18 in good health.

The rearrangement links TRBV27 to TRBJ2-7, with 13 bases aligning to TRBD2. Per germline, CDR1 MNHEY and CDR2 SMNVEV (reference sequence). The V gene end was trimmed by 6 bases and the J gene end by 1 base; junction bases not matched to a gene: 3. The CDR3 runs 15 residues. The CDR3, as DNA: TGTGCCAGCAGACGACTAGCGGGAGGATCCTACGAGCAGTACTTC. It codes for CASRRLAGGSYEQYF.

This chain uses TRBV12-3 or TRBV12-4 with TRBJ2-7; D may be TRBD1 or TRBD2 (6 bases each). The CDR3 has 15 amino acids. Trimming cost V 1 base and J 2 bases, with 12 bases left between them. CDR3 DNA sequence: TGTGCCAGCAGTTTAGGGGGGGCAGAGACCTACGAGCAGTACTTC. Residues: CASSLGGAETYEQYF.

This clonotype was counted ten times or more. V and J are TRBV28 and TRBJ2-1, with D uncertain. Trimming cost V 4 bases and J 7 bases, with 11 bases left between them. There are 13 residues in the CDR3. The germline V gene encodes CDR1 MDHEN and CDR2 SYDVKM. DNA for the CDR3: TGTGCCAGCAGTTCACCTAGTTGGAATGAGCAGTTCTTC. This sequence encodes CASSSPSWNEQFF.

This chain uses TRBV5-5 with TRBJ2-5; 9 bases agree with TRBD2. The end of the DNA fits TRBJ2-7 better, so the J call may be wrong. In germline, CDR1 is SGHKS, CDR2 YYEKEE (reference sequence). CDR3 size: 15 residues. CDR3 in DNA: TGTGCCAGCAGCTTGGGTAGCGGGGGAGGCTACGAGCAGTACTTC. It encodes CASSLGSGGGYEQYF.

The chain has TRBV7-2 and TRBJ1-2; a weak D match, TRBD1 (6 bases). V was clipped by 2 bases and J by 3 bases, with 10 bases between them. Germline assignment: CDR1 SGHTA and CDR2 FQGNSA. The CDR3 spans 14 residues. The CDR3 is CASSLRQDDYGYTF. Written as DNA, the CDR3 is TGTGCCAGCAGCTTAAGACAGGATGACTATGGCTACACCTTC.

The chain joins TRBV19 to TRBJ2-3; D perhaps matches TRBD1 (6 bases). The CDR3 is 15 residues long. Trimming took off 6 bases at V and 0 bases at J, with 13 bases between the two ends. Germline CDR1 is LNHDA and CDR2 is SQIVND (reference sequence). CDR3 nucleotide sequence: TGTGCCAGTAGCCTTCGGACAGCTAGCACAGATACGCAGTATTTT. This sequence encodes CASSLRTASTDTQYF. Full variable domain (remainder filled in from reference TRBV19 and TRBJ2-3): DGGITQSPKYLFRKEGQNVTLSCEQNLNHDAMYWYRQDPGQGLRLIYYSQIVNDFQKGDIAEGYSVSREKKESFPLTVTSAQKNPTAFYLCASSLRTASTDTQYFGPGTRLTVL.

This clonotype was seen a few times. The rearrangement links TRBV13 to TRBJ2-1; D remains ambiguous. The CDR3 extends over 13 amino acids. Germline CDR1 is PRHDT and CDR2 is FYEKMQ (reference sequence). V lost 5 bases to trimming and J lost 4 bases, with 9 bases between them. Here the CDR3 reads CASSRRAYNEQFF. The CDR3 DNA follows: TGTGCCAGCAGCAGACGGGCTTACAATGAGCAGTTCTTC.

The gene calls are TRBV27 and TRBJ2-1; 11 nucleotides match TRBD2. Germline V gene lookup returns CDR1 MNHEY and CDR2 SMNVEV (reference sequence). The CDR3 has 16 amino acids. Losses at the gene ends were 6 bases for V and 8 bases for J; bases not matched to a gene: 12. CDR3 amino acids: CASRGMTSGVFDEQFF. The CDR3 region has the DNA TGTGCCAGCAGAGGGATGACTAGCGGGGTGTTCGATGAGCAGTTCTTC.

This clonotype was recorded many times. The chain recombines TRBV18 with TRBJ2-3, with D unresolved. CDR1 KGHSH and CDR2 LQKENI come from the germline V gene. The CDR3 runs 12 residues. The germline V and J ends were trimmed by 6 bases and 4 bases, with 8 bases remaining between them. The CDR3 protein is CASSTSADTQYF. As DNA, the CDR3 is TGTGCCAGCTCGACCTCCGCAGATACGCAGTATTTT.

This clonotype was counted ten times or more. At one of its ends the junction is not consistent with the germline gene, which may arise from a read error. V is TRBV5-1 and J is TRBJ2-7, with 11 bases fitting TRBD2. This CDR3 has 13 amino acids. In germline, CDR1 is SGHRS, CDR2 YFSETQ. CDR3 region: CASSLLAGDEQYF. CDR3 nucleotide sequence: TGTGCCAGCAGCTTACTAGCGGGAGACGAGCAGTACTTC.

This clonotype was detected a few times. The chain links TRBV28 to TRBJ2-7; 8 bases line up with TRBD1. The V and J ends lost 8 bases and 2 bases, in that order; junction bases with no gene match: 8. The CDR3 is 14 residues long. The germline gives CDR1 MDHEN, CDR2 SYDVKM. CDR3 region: CASGYRGATYEQYF. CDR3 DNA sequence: TGTGCCAGCGGATACAGGGGGGCAACCTACGAGCAGTACTTC.

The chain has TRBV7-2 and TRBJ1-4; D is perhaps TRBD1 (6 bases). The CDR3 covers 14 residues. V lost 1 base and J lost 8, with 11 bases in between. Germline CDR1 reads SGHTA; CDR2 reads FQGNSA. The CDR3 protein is CASSLGHQGEKLFF. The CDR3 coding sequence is TGTGCCAGCAGCTTAGGCCATCAGGGGGAAAAACTGTTTTTT.

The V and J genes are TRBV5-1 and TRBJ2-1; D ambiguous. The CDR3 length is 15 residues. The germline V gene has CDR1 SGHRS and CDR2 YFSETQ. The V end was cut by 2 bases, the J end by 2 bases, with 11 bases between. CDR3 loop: CASSFGTAAYNEQFF. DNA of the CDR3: TGCGCCAGCAGCTTTGGTACAGCCGCCTACAATGAGCAGTTCTTC.

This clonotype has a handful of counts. The CDR3 bases are TGTGCCAGCAGTGACAATGGGACCCCCGGGGGTGAGCAGTTCTTC. It encodes CASSDNGTPGGEQFF. This rearrangement joins TRBV2 to TRBJ2-1, with D perhaps TRBD2 (6 bases). The CDR3 runs to 15 residues. Trimming took off 3 bases at V and 9 bases at J, with 18 bases between the two ends. Germline CDR1 and CDR2: SNHLY and FYNNEI. Full variable domain (remainder filled in from reference TRBV2 and TRBJ2-1): EPEVTQTPSHQVTQMGQEVILRCVPISNHLYFYWYRQILGQKVEFLVSFYNNEISEKSEIFDDQFSVERPDGSNFTLKIRSTKLEDSAMYFCASSDNGTPGGEQFFGPGTRLTVL.

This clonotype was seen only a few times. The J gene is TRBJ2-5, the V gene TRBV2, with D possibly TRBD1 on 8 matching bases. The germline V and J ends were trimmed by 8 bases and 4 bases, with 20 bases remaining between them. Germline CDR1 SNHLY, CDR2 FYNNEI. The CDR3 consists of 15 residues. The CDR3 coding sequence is TGTGCCAGCCTAGCGGACAGGGTGTGGGGAGAGACCCAGTACTTC. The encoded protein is CASLADRVWGETQYF.

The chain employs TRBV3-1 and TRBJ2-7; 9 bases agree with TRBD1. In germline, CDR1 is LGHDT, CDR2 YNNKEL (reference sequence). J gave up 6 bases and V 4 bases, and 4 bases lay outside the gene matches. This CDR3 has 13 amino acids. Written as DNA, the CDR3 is TGTGCCAGCAGCCGCGGACAGGGGTTCGAGCAGTACTTC. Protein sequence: CASSRGQGFEQYF.

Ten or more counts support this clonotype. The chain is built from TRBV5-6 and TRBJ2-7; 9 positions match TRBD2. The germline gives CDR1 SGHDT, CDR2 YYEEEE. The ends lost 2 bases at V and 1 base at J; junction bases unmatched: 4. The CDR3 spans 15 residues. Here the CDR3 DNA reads TGTGCCAGCAGCTTAACTAGCGGGTCTTCCTACGAGCAGTACTTC. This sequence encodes CASSLTSGSSYEQYF. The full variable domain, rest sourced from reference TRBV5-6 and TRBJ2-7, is DAGVTQSPTHLIKTRGQQVTLRCSPKSGHDTVSWYQQALGQGPQFIFQYYEEEERQRGNFPDRFSGHQFPNYSSELNVNALLLGDSALYLCASSLTSGSSYEQYFGPGTRLTVT.

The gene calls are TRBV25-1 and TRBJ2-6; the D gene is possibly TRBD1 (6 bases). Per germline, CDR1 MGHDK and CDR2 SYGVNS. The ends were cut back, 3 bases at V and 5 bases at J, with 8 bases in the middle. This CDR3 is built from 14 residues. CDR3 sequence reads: CASSDQGWANVLTF. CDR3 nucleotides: TGTGCCAGCAGTGACCAGGGGTGGGCCAACGTCCTGACTTTC.

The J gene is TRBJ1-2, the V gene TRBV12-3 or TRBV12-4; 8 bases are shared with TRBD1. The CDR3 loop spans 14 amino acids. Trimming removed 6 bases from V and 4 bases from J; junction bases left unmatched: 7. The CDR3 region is CASSRQGSIYGYTF. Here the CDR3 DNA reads TGTGCCAGCAGCCGACAGGGGTCGATCTATGGCTACACCTTC.

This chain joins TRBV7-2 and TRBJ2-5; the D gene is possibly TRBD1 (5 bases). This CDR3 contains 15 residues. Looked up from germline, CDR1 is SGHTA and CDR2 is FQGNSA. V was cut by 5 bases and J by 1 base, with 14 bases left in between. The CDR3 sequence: CASSQTPDTQETQYF. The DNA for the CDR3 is TGTGCCAGCAGCCAAACTCCGGACACCCAAGAGACCCAGTACTTC.

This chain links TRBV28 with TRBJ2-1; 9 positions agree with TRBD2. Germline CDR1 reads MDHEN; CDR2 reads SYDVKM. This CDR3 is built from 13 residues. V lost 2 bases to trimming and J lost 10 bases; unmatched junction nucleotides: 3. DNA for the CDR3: TGTGCCAGCAGTTTACTCCTAGCGGGGGAGCAGTTCTTC. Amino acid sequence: CASSLLLAGEQFF.